This T cell receptor (beta chain) was retrieved from a study of OX40 agonist ivuxolimab in advanced cancers. Looking at the study overall: Ivuxolimab was an agonistic, fully human IgG2 monoclonal antibody directed against OX40 (CD134), a costimulatory receptor. The point of sequencing TCRbeta in the periphery was to test whether ivuxolimab changed TCR sequence diversity and drove clonal T-cell expansion. Patients were allowed to have had prior anti-PD-1, anti-PD-L1 or anti-CTLA-4 therapy, and approximately 40% of the dose-escalation patients had been treated with checkpoint inhibitors. The dose-escalation cohort was over 70% male with a mean age of about 58 years, ranging from about 23 to 85. Among the roughly 52 dose-escalation patients, about 19 had hepatocellular carcinoma, roughly 15 melanoma, 9 renal cell carcinoma and 9 head and neck cancer. The paper reports the monotherapy dose-escalation portion (N = 52 patients) of the phase I ivuxolimab trial. Intravenous ivuxolimab was administered to patients every 2 weeks at six dose levels: 0.01, 0.1, 0.3, 1.5, 3 and 10 mg/kg. Partial responses occurred in three dose-escalation patients: two with cutaneous melanoma and one with hepatocellular carcinoma. What the authors observed across the whole study: Partial responders in the 0.1-3.0 mg/kg groups had among the lowest normalized peripheral clonal expansion, especially among CD8+ T cells. At doses of 0.1 to 3.0 mg/kg, clonal expansion of both CD4+ and CD8+ T cells in blood was seen between baseline and week 6. After ivuxolimab, CD8+ T cells had more expanded clones than CD4+ T cells on average. The antigen specificity of the clonally expanded peripheral T cells was not determined. Low levels of normalized T-cell clonal expansion were also seen in some patients who did not respond.

To sequence the TCRbeta CDR3 region, genomic DNA was isolated from the sorted cells. TCRbeta CDR3 regions were sequenced using the immunoSEQ Assay. TCRdb took this table from immuneACCESS and kept in-frame rearrangements with V and J called. Such tables lack part of the clones; where checked against another copy, unresolved V genes explain under half of the gap, and the rest is unexplained. In this sample the table shows tens of thousands of clones, 85% to 90% of which occur a single time. Clones ranked in the top ten supply less than 2.5% of the sample. The trial excluded patients who had a history of autoimmune disease or were on systemic immunosuppression. Peripheral blood for TCR sequencing was collected from all dose cohorts at baseline, on cycle 4 day 1, and on cycle 7 day 1. The samples were taken from a phase I, first-in-human, multicenter, open-label dose-escalation trial of ivuxolimab. The trial enrolled adults with locally advanced or metastatic head and neck squamous cell, hepatocellular, melanoma or renal cell carcinoma. CD4+ and CD8+ T cells were sorted separately from peripheral blood before TCR sequencing.

About this clone itself: Its antigen is still unknown. Qualities for individual bases were not recorded, and no much larger clone is one base off.

Sequenced material: CD4+ or CD8+ T cells sorted from blood, taken in a trial of the OX40 agonist ivuxolimab. The sequence derives from an adult with an advanced solid tumor such as melanoma, head and neck, liver or kidney cancer.

The CDR3 is CASSLGSGGGYNEQFF. The DNA is as follows: TGTGCCAGCAGCTTAGGGTCTGGGGGAGGCTACAATGAGCAGTTCTTC. The chain links TRBV7-3 with TRBJ2-1; the D region possibly corresponds to TRBD2 (6 bases align). The V and J ends are trimmed by 2 bases and 3 bases, leaving 14 bases between them. Taken from the germline V gene, the CDR1 and CDR2 loops are SGHTA and FQGTGA. The CDR3 numbers 16 residues from cysteine through phenylalanine. Only the CDR3 part of the read is kept: 48 bases, read in frame from the first base.